These 3 T cell receptor beta chains were all obtained from the same sample, sequenced in a study of OX40 agonist ivuxolimab in advanced cancers. TCRdb keeps only in-frame clones here, not all; method: immunoSEQ multiplex PCR. The repertoire holds roughly 80,000 clones, over 65% seen once, with less than 3% in the top ten. The sequenced sample was CD4+ or CD8+ T cells sorted from blood, obtained in a trial of the OX40 agonist ivuxolimab. The receptor source for this set is an adult with an advanced solid tumor such as melanoma, head and neck, liver or kidney cancer.

This rearrangement joins TRBV5-1 to TRBJ2-2, with 7 bases lining up with TRBD1. V shed 0 bases and J 1 base; nucleotides not matched to a gene: 0. The CDR3 runs to 15 residues. Germline V gives CDR1 SGHRS, CDR2 YFSETQ. Here the CDR3 reads CASSLGQGNTGELFF. DNA of the CDR3: TGCGCCAGCAGCTTGGGACAGGGGAACACCGGGGAGCTGTTTTTT.

V and J are TRBV5-1 and TRBJ2-7; D possibly corresponds to TRBD1 (6 bases). CDR1 is SGHRS and CDR2 is YFSETQ in the germline V gene. The CDR3 has 14 residues. Trimming shortened V by 4 bases and J by 5 bases, and 16 bases separated the two germline ends. The DNA for the CDR3 is TGCGCCAGCAGCCTCCAGACAGGTAATAACGAGCAGTACTTC. It is translated as CASSLQTGNNEQYF.

This chain joins TRBV30 and TRBJ1-3; no firm D call. The length of the CDR3 is 18 residues. V dropped 0 bases and J dropped 0 bases, with 18 bases sitting between them. From germline, CDR1 is GTSNPN and CDR2 SVGIG (reference sequence). The CDR3 loop reads CAWSVSLTPLASGNTIYF. DNA for the CDR3: TGTGCCTGGAGTGTATCTTTGACTCCTCTAGCCTCTGGAAACACCATATATTTT.